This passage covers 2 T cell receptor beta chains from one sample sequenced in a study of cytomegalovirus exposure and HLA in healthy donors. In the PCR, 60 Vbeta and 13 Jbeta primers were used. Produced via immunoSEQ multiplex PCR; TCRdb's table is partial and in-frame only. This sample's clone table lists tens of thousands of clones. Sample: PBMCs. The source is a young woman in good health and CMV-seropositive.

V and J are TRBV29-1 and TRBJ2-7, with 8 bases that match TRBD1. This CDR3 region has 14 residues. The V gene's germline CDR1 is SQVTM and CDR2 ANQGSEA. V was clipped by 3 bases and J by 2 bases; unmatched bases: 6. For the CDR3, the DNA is TGCAGCGTTGAGGGGACAGGCCCTACCTACGAGCAGTACTTC. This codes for CSVEGTGPTYEQYF.

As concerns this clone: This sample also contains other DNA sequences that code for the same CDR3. The CDR3 loop is CAWSPAGEETQYF. CDR3 sequence (DNA): TGTGCCTGGAGCCCAGCGGGGGAAGAGACCCAGTACTTC. This chain links TRBV30 with TRBJ2-5; 8 positions agree with TRBD2. CDR1 is GTSNPN and CDR2 is SVGIG in the germline V gene (reference sequence). The junction had 3 bases not matched to a gene; V was cut back by 3 bases and J by 3 bases. The CDR3 sequence is 13 residues long.